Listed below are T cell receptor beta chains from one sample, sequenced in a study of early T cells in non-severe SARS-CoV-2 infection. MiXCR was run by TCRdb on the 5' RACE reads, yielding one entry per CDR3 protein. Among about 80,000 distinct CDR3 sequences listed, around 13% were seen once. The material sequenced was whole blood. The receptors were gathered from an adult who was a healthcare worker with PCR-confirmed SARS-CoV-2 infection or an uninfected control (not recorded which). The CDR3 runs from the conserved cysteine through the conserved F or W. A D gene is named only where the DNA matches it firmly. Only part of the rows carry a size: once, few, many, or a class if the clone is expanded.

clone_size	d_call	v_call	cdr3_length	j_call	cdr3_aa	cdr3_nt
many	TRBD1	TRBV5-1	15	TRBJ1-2	CASSPGDRDRYGYTF	TGCGCCAGCAGCCCTGGTGATAGGGACAGATATGGCTACACCTTC
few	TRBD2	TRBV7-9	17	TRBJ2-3	CASSPKRLAGHTDTQYF	TGTGCCAGCAGCCCGAAAAGACTAGCGGGACACACAGATACGCAGTATTTT
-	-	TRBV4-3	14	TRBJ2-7	CASSQDFGSGEQYF	TGCGCCAGCAGCCAAGATTTCGGTTCTGGGGAGCAGTACTTC
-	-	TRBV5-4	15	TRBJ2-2	CASSYRGAGTGELFF	TGTGCCAGCAGCTACCGGGGGGCAGGAACCGGGGAGCTGTTTTTT
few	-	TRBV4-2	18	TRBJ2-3	CASSQDPQFAGRTDTQYF	TGTGCCAGCAGCCAAGATCCCCAGTTCGCGGGACGCACAGATACGCAGTATTTT
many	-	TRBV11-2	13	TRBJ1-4	CASSPPLDEKLFF	TGTGCCAGCAGCCCCCCGCTGGATGAAAAACTGTTTTTT
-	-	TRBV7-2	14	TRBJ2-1	CASSLAPASIEQFF	TGTGCCAGCAGCTTAGCGCCGGCTAGCATTGAGCAGTTCTTC
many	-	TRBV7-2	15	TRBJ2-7	CASSLVRDSRYEQYF	TGTGCCAGCAGCTTAGTTAGGGACTCGAGATACGAGCAGTACTTC
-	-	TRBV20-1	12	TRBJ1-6	CSASLNNSPLHF	TGCAGTGCTAGTTTGAATAATTCACCCCTCCACTTT
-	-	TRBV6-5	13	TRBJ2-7	CASRIQVLGEQYF	TGTGCCAGCAGGATTCAGGTTTTGGGGGAGCAGTACTTC
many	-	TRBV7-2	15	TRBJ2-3	CASSLGNLGADTQYF	TGTGCCAGCAGCTTAGGGAACCTAGGGGCAGATACGCAGTATTTT
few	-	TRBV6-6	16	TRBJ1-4	CASSYSVGGYDGKLFF	TGTGCCAGCAGTTACTCGGTGGGTGGATATGATGGAAAACTGTTTTTT
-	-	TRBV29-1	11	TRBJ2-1	CSVERGQGKFF	TGCAGCGTTGAAAGGGGTCAGGGGAAGTTCTTC
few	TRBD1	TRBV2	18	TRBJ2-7	CASSEAIPGGTGGYEQYF	TGTGCCAGCAGTGAAGCGATCCCCGGCGGGACAGGGGGCTACGAGCAGTACTTC
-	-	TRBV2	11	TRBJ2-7	CASSQETEQYF	TGTGCCAGCAGCCAGGAGACGGAGCAGTACTTC
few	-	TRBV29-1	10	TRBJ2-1	CSVGWAPQFF	TGCAGCGTTGGATGGGCTCCGCAGTTCTTC
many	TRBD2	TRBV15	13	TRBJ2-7	CATSSGAGDEQYF	TGTGCCACCAGCAGTGGGGCGGGGGACGAGCAGTACTTC
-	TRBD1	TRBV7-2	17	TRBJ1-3	CASSSGTGVRSGNTIYF	TGTGCCAGCAGCTCCGGGACAGGGGTCCGCTCTGGAAACACCATATATTTT
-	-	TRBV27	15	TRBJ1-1	CASSLRGPANTEAFF	TGTGCCAGCAGTTTACGGGGTCCGGCGAACACTGAAGCTTTCTTT
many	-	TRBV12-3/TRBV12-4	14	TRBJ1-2	CASTIEPPTRGYTF	TGTGCCAGCACCATTGAACCCCCGACCCGGGGCTACACCTTC
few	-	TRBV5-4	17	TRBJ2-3	CASSLAGSSTGSDTQYF	TGTGCCAGCAGCTTGGCCGGGTCCTCAACCGGTTCGGATACGCAGTATTTT
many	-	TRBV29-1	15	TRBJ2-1	CSVPWDGSSYNEQFF	TGCAGCGTCCCCTGGGACGGGTCCTCCTACAATGAGCAGTTCTTC
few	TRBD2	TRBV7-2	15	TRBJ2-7	CASSLSAGGRDEQYF	TGTGCCAGCAGCTTATCCGCGGGCGGGAGGGACGAGCAGTACTTC
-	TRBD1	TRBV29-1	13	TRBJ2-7	CSVAGQGKYEQYF	TGCAGCGTTGCGGGACAGGGAAAATACGAGCAGTACTTC
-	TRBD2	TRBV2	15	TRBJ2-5	CASSDSSGTEETQYF	TGTGCCAGCAGTGACTCTAGCGGGACCGAAGAGACCCAGTACTTC
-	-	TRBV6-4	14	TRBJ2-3	CASSDSSSTDTQYF	TGTGCCAGCTCTGACAGTTCTAGCACAGATACGCAGTATTTT
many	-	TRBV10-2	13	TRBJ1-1	CASSPTWDTEAFF	TGCGCCAGCAGCCCTACTTGGGACACTGAAGCTTTCTTT
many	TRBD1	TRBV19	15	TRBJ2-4	CASGKGAVAKNIQYF	TGTGCCAGCGGAAAGGGGGCTGTAGCCAAAAACATTCAGTACTTC
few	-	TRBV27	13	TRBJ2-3	CASSLARADTQYF	TGTGCCAGCAGTTTAGCGAGGGCAGATACACAGTATTTT
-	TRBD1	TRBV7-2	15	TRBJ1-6	CASSPGTGYNSPLHF	TGTGCCAGCAGCCCCGGGACAGGGTATAATTCACCCCTCCACTTT
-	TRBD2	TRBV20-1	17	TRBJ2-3	CSARTFTSGPTGITQYF	TGCAGTGCTAGAACCTTTACTAGCGGGCCCACTGGGATTACGCAGTATTTT
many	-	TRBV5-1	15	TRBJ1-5	CASSLAAGTGQPQHF	TGCGCCAGCAGCTTGGCCGCAGGGACGGGGCAGCCCCAGCATTTT
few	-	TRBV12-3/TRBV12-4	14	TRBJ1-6	CASSPRGAKSPLHF	TGTGCCAGCAGCCCCCGGGGGGCGAAATCACCCCTCCACTTT
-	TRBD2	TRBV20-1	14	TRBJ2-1	CSAPLVAGVQEQFF	TGCAGTGCCCCCCTAGTAGCGGGAGTTCAGGAGCAGTTCTTC
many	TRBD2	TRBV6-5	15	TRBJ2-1	CASRPTGSGGREQFF	TGTGCCAGCAGACCTACAGGGAGCGGGGGCCGAGAGCAGTTCTTC
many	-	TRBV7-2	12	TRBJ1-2	CASSLEGFGYTF	TGTGCCAGCAGCTTAGAAGGGTTTGGCTACACCTTC
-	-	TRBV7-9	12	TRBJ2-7	CASSSAAYEQYF	TGTGCCAGCAGCTCCGCCGCCTACGAGCAGTACTTC
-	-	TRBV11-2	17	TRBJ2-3	CAGSLDTGSSSTDTQYF	TGTGCCGGCAGCTTAGATACGGGCTCCTCTAGCACAGATACGCAGTATTTT
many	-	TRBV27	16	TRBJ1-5	CASSPLFGAVSQPQHF	TGTGCCAGCAGCCCTCTCTTCGGGGCAGTTTCTCAGCCCCAGCATTTT
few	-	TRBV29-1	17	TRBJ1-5	CSPPRGVTDYSNQPQHF	TGCAGCCCCCCCCGCGGAGTCACCGACTATAGCAATCAGCCCCAGCATTTT
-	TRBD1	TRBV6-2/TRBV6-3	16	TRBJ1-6	CASSYAGQGRYSPLHF	TGTGCCAGCAGTTACGCGGGACAGGGAAGATATTCACCCCTCCACTTT
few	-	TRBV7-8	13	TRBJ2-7	CASSSGLPSEQYF	TGTGCCAGCAGCTCCGGATTACCATCCGAGCAGTACTTC
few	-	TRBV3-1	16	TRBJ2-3	CASSLGQLGVTDTQYF	TGTGCCAGCAGCCTCGGACAGCTAGGGGTCACAGATACGCAGTATTTT
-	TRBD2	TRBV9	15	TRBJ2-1	CASSVTSGKGGEQFF	TGTGCCAGCAGCGTTACTAGCGGGAAAGGGGGTGAGCAGTTCTTC
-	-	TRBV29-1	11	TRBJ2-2	CSAENTGELFF	TGCAGCGCAGAGAACACCGGGGAGCTGTTTTTT
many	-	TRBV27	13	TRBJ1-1	CASSPRKNTEAFF	TGTGCCAGCAGTCCCCGGAAGAACACTGAAGCTTTCTTT
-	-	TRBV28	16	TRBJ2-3	CASSPPDGGRGFAQYF	TGTGCCAGCAGTCCCCCGGATGGGGGGAGAGGGTTTGCGCAGTATTTT
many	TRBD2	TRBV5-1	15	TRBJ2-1	CASSLARTSDLEQFF	TGCGCCAGCAGCTTGGCGAGGACTAGCGACTTGGAGCAGTTCTTC
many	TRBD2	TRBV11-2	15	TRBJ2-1	CASSSRISGSYEQFF	TGTGCCAGCAGCTCCCGGATTAGCGGGAGTTATGAGCAGTTCTTC
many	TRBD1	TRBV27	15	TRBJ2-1	CASGDRGSGYNEQFF	TGTGCCAGCGGTGACAGGGGATCAGGCTACAATGAGCAGTTCTTC
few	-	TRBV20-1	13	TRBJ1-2	CSAREAGDGGYTF	TGCAGTGCTAGAGAGGCAGGGGATGGCGGCTACACCTTC
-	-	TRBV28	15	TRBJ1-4	CASSLWAKPYEKLFF	TGTGCCAGCAGTTTATGGGCGAAACCCTATGAAAAACTGTTTTTT
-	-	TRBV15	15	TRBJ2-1	CATRTVGGANNEQFF	TGTGCCACCAGGACAGTTGGGGGGGCCAACAATGAGCAGTTCTTC
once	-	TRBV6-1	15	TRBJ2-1	CASSEVTGSYNEQFF	TGTGCCAGCAGTGAAGTAACGGGCTCCTACAATGAGCAGTTCTTC